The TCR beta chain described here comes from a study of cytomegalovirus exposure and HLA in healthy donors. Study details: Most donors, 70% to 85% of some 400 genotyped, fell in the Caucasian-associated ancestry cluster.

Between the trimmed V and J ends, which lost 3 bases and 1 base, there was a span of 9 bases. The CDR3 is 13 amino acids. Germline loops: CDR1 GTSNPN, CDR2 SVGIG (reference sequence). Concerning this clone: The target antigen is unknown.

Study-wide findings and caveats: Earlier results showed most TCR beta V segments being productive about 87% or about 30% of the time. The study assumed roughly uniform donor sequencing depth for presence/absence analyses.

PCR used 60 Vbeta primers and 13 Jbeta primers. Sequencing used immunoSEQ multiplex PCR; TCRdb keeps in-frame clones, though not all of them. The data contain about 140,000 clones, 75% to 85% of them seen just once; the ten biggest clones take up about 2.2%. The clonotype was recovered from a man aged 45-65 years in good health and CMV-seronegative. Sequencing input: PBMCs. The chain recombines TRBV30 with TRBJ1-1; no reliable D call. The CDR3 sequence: CAWRRAENTEAFF. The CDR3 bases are TGTGCCTGGAGGCGGGCGGAGAACACTGAAGCTTTCTTT.